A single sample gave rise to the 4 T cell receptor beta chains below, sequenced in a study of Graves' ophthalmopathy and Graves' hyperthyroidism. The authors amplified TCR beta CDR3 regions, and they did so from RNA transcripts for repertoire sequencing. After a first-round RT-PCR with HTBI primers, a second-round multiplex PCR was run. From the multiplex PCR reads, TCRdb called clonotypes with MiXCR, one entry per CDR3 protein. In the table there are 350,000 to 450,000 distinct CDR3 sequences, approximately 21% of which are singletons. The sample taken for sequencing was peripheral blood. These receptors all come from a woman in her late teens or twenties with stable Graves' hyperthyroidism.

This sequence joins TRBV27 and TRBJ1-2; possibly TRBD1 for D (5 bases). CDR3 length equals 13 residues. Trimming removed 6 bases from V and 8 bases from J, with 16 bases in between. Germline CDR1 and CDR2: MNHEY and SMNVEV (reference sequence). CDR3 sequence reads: CASRHSQGRGYTF. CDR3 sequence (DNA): TGTGCCAGCAGGCATTCGCAGGGTAGGGGCTACACCTTC.

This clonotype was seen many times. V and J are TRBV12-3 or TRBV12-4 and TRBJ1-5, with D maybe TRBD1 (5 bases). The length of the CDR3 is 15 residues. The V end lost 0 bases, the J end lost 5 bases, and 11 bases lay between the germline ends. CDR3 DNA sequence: TGTGCCAGCAGTTTAGCGGGCAGGGCCGATCAGCCCCAGCATTTT. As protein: CASSLAGRADQPQHF.

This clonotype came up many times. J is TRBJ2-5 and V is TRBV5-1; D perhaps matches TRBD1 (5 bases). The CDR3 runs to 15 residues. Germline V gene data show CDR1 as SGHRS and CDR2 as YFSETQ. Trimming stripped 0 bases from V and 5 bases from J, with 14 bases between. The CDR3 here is CASSLAATVRETQYF. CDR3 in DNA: TGCGCCAGCAGCTTGGCAGCGACAGTAAGGGAGACCCAGTACTTC.

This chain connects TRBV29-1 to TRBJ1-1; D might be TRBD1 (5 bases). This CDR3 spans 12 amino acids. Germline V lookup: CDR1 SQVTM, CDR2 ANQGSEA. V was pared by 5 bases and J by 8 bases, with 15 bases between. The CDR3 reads CSVLLYGTEAFF. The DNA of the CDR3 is TGCAGCGTTCTCCTATATGGGACGGAAGCTTTCTTT.